Detailed here is one T cell receptor beta chain. Under the authors' procedure: Amplification from reference gene primers served as the basis for estimated nucleated cell counts. Some clones are missing from TCRdb's copy, which holds only in-frame ones; the method was immunoSEQ multiplex PCR. V and J calls and clone size are those listed in that table; D and trimming were worked out from the DNA. The table shows 75,000 to 85,000 clones, with 80% to 90% occurring only once. The entry originates in a study of blood T cell repertoires in COVID-19. Study at large: The origin of the acute and convalescent COVID-19 samples was the United States, Italy and Spain. T cells, B-cell-depleted T cells, or PBMCs supplied cDNA or gDNA.

The CDR3 is 16 residues long. The rearrangement joins TRBV21-1 to TRBJ2-3; the tabulated D call, TRBD2, remains unverified against the DNA. TRBV21-1 is classified as a pseudogene. The sequencing sample was made of peripheral blood. The TCR was taken from a man in his forties or fifties with active COVID-19. CDR3 in amino acids: CASSKGTSGSTDTQYF. The DNA of the CDR3 is TGTGCCAGCAGCAAAGGGACTAGCGGGAGCACAGATACGCAGTATTTT.